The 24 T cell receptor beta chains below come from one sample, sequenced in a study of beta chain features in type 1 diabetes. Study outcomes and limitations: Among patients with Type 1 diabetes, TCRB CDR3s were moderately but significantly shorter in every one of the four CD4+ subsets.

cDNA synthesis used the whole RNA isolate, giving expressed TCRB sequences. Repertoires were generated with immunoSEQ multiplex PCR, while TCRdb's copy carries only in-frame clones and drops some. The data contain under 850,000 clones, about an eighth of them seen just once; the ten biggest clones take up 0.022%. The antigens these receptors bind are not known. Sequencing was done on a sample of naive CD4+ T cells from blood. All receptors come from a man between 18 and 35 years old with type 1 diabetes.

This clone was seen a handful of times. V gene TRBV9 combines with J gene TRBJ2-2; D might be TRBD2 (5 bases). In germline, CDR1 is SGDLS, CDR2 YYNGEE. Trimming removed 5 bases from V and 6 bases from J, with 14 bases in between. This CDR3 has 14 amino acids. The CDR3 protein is CASREDSLPGELFF. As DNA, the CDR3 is TGTGCCAGCAGGGAGGACTCTCTCCCCGGGGAGCTGTTTTTT.

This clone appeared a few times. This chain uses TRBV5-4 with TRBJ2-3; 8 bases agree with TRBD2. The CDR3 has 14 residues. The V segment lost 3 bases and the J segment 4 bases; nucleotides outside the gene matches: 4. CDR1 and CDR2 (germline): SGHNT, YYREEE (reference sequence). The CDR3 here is CASSSGLDADTQYF. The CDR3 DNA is TGTGCCAGCAGCTCGGGACTAGATGCAGATACGCAGTATTTT.

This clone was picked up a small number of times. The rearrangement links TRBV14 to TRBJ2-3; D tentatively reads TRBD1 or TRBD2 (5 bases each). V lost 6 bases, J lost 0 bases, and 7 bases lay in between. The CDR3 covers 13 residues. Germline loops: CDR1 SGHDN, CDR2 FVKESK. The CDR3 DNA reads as TGTGCCAGCAGGGGGACCAGCACAGATACGCAGTATTTT. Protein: CASRGTSTDTQYF.

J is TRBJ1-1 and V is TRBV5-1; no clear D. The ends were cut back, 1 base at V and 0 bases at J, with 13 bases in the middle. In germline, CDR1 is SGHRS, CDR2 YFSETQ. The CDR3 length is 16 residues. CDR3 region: CASSLYRNLMNTEAFF. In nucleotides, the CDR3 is TGCGCCAGCAGCTTGTACCGGAACCTGATGAACACTGAAGCTTTCTTT.

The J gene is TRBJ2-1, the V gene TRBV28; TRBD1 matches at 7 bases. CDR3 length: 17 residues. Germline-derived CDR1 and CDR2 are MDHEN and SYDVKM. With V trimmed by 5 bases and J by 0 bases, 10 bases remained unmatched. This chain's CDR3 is CASSPGTAGTSYNEQFF. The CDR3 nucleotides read TGTGCCAGCAGTCCAGGGACAGCCGGAACCTCCTACAATGAGCAGTTCTTC. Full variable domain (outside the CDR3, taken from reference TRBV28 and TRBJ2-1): DVKVTQSSRYLVKRTGEKVFLECVQDMDHENMFWYRQDPGLGLRLIYFSYDVKMKEKGDIPEGYSVSREKKERFSLILESASTNQTSMYLCASSPGTAGTSYNEQFFGPGTRLTVL.

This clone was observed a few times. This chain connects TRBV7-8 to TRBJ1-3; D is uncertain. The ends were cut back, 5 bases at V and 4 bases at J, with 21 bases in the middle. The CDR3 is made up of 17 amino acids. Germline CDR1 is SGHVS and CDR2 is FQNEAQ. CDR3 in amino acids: CASSPRENSRLGNTIYF. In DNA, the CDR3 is TGTGCCAGCAGCCCCCGTGAGAACAGCCGGCTCGGAAACACCATATATTTT.

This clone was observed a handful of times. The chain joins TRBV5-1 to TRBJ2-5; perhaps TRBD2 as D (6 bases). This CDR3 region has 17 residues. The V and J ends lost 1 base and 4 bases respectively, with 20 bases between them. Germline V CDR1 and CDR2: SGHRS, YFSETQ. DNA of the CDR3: TGCGCCAGCAGCTTGAATCTCCTCGCGGGGATGGGAGAGACCCAGTACTTC. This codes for CASSLNLLAGMGETQYF.

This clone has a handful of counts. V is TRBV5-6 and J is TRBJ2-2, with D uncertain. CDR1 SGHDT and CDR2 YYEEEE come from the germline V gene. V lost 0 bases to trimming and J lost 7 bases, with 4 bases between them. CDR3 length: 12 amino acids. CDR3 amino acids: CASSLVGGELFF. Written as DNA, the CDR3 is TGTGCCAGCAGCTTGGTTGGCGGGGAGCTGTTTTTT.

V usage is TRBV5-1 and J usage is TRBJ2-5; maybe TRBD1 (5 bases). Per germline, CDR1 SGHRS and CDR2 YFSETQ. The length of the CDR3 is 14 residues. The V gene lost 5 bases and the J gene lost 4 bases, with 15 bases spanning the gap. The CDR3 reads CASSQDNRRETQYF. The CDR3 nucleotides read TGCGCCAGCAGTCAGGACAACCGCCGAGAGACCCAGTACTTC.

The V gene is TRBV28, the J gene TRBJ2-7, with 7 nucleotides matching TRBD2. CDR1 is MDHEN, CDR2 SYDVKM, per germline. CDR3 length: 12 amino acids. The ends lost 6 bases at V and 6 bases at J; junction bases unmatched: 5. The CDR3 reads CASRRPGGEQYF. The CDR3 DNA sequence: TGTGCCAGCAGGCGGCCGGGAGGCGAGCAGTACTTC.

CDR3 nucleotide sequence: TGTGCCAGCAGCTTAGGGCCGGGGGGCCGTCAGCCCCAGCATTTT. This sequence encodes CASSLGPGGRQPQHF. The rearrangement uses TRBV5-8 and TRBJ1-5, with D possibly matching TRBD1 (6 bases). V was clipped by 2 bases and J by 6 bases, with 15 bases between them. CDR1 is SGHTS and CDR2 is YDEGEE in the germline V gene. The CDR3 length is 15 residues.

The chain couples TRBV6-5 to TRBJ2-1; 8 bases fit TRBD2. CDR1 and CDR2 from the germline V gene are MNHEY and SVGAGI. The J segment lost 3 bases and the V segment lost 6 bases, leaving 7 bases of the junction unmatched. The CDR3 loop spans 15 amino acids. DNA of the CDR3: TGTGCCAGCAGACTACGGGGGGGTAGCTACAATGAGCAGTTCTTC. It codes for CASRLRGGSYNEQFF.

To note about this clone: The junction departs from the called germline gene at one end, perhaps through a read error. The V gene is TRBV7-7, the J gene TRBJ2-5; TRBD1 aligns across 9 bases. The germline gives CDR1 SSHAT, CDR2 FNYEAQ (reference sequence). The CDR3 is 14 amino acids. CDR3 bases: TGTGCTAGCAGCTTCCTCGGGACAGGGGAGACCCAGTACTTC. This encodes CASSFLGTGETQYF.

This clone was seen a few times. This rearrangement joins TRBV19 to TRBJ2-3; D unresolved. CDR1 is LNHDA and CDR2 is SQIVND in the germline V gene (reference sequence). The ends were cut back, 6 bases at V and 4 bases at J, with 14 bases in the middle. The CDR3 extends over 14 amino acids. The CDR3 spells CASSGGATPDTQYF. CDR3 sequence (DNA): TGTGCCAGTAGCGGCGGTGCTACTCCAGATACGCAGTATTTT.

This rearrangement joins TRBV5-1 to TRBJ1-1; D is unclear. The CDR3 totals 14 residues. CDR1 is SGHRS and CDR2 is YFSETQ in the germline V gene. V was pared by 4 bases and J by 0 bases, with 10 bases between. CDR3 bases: TGCGCCAGCAGCGGGCCACAGATGAACACTGAAGCTTTCTTT. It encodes CASSGPQMNTEAFF.

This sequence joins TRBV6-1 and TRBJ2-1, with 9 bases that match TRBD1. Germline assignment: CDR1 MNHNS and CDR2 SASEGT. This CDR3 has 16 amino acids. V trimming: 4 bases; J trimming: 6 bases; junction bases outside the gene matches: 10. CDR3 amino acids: CASSGPGTGFFNEQFF. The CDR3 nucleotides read TGTGCCAGCAGTGGCCCCGGGACAGGGTTTTTCAATGAGCAGTTCTTC.

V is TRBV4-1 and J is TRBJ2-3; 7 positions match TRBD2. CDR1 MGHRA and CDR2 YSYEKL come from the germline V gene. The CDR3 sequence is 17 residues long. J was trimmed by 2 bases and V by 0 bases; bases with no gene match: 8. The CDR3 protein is CASSQDTGGDDTDTQYF. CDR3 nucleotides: TGCGCCAGCAGCCAAGATACGGGGGGAGACGACACAGATACGCAGTATTTT.

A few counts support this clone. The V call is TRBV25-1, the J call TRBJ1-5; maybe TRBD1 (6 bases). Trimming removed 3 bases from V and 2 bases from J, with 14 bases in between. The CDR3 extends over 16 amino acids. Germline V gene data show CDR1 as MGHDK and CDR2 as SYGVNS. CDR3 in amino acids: CASSDTSKGGNQPQHF. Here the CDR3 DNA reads TGTGCCAGCAGTGACACAAGCAAGGGGGGCAATCAGCCCCAGCATTTT.

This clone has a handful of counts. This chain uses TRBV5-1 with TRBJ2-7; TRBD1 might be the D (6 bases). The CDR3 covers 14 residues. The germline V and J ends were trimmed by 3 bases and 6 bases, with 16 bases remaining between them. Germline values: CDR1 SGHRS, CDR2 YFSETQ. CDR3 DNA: TGCGCCAGCAGCTGGACAGTTACAGGGAGCGAGCAGTACTTC. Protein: CASSWTVTGSEQYF.

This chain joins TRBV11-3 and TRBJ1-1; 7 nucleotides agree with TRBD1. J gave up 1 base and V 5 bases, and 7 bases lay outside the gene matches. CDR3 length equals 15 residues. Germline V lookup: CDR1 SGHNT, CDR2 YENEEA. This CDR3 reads CASSKRTGENTEAFF. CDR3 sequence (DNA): TGTGCCAGCAGCAAACGGACAGGTGAGAACACTGAAGCTTTCTTT. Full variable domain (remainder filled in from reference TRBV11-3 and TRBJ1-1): EAGVVQSPRYKIIEKKQPVAFWCNPISGHNTLYWYLQNLGQGPELLIRYENEEAVDDSQLPKDRFSAERLKGVDSTLKIQPAELGDSAVYLCASSKRTGENTEAFFGQGTRLTVV.

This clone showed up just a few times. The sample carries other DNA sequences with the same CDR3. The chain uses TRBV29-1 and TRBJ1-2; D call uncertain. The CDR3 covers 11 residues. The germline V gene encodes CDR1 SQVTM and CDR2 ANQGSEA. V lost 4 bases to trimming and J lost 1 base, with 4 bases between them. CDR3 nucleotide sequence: TGCAGCGTTGTTAGTAACTATGGCTACACCTTC. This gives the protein CSVVSNYGYTF.

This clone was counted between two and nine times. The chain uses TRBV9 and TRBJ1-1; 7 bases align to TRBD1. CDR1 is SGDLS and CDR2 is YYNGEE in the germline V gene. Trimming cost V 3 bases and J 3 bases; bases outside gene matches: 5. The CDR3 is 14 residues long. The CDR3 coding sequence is TGTGCCAGCAGCGAACAGGGGTGGGACACTGAAGCTTTCTTT. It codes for CASSEQGWDTEAFF.

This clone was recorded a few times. CDR3 sequence reads: CASSFVTPSGANVLTF. CDR3 DNA: TGTGCCAGCAGCTTTGTCACCCCCTCTGGGGCCAACGTCCTGACTTTC. J is TRBJ2-6 and V is TRBV5-6; D ambiguous. V was pared by 2 bases and J by 0 bases, with 9 bases between. Germline loops: CDR1 SGHDT, CDR2 YYEEEE. The CDR3 consists of 16 residues.

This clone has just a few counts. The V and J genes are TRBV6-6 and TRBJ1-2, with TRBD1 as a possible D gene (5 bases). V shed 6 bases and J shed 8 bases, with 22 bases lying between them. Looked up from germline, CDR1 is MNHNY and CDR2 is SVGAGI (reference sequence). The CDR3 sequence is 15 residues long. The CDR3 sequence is CASSAGPGRYWGYTF. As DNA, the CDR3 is TGTGCCAGCAGCGCCGGCCCGGGACGGTATTGGGGCTACACCTTC.